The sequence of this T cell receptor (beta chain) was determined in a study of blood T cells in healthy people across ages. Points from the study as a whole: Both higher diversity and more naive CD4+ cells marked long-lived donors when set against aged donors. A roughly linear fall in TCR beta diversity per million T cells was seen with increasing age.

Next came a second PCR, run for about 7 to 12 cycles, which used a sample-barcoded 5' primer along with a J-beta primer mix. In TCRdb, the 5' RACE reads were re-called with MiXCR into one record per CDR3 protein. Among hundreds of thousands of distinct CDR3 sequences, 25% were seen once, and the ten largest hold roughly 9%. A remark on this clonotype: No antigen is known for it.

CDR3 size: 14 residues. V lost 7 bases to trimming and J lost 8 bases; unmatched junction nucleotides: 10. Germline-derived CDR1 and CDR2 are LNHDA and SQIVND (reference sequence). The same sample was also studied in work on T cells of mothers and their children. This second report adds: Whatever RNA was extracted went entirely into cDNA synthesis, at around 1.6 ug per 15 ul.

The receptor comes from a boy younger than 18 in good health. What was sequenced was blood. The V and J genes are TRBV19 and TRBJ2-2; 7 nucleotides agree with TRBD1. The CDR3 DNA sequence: TGTGCCAGTAACAGGGGCCCCGGTGTAGGGGAGCTGTTTTTT. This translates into CASNRGPGVGELFF.